What follows is one TCR beta chain and its context. Its antigen remains unidentified. This entry is derived from a study of human CD8 memory T cell subsets. Findings of the study overall: Stem-like memory and precursor exhausted T cells had similarly high diversity, unlike effector memory cells. Chao1 estimates suggested higher diversity in stem-like memory T cells than in precursor exhausted T cells.

Designated as TPEX, the CCR7+ PD-1+ TIGIT+ early memory CD8+ T cells showed dysfunctional, exhausted-like traits. Enrichment of total CD8+ T cells was achieved using negative magnetic separation. RNA originated from duplicate vials containing some 150,000 sorted CD8+ T cells per subset. The authors made TCR beta libraries using UMI-labeled 5' RACE. TCRdb reprocessed the 5' RACE reads and stores each CDR3 protein as one record, lacking DNA. This sample's clone table lists more than 5,500 distinct CDR3 sequences. The sequence came from a human donor in good health. The sample consisted of CD8+ T cells from PBMCs.

The CDR3 sequence is CASSAPVAGGLDTQYF. The chain employs TRBV9 and TRBJ2-3; TCRdb calls TRBD2, which cannot be checked without DNA. The CDR3 contains 16 residues. The germline CDR1 and CDR2 sequences are SGDLS and YYNGEE.